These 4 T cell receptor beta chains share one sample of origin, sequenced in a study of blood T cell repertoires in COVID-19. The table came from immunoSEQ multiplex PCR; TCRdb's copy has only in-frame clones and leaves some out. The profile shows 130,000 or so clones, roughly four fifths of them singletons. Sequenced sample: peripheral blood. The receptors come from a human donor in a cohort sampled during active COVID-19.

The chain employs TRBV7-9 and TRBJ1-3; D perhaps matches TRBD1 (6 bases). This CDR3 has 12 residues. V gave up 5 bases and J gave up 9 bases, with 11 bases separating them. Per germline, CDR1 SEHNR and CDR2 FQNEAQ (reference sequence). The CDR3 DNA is TGTGCCAGCAGCCAGGGGTTCACCACCATATATTTT. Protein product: CASSQGFTTIYF.

For the CDR3, the DNA is TGTGCCAGCAGTTACAGGACAGGGCGAGGGATCAATGAGCAGTTCTTC. This translates into CASSYRTGRGINEQFF. The chain has TRBV6-5 and TRBJ2-1; 8 nucleotides align to TRBD1. Germline V CDR1 and CDR2: MNHEY, SVGAGI. Trimming at V came to 2 bases and at J to 6 bases, leaving 9 bases not matched to a gene. The CDR3 contains 16 residues.

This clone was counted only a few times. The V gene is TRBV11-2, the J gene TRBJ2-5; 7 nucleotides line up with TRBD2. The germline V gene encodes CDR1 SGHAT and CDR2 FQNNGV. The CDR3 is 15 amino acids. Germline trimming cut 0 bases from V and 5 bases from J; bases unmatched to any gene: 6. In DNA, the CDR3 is TGTGCCAGCAGCTTAGATTGGCGGGGGACGGAGACCCAGTACTTC. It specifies CASSLDWRGTETQYF.

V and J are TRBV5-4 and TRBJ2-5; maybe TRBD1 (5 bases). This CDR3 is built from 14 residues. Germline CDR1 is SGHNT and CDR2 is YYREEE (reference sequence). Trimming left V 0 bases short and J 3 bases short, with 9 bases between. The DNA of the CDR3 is TGTGCCAGCAGCTTGGGGACAAAAGAAGAGACCCAGTACTTC. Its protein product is CASSLGTKEETQYF.